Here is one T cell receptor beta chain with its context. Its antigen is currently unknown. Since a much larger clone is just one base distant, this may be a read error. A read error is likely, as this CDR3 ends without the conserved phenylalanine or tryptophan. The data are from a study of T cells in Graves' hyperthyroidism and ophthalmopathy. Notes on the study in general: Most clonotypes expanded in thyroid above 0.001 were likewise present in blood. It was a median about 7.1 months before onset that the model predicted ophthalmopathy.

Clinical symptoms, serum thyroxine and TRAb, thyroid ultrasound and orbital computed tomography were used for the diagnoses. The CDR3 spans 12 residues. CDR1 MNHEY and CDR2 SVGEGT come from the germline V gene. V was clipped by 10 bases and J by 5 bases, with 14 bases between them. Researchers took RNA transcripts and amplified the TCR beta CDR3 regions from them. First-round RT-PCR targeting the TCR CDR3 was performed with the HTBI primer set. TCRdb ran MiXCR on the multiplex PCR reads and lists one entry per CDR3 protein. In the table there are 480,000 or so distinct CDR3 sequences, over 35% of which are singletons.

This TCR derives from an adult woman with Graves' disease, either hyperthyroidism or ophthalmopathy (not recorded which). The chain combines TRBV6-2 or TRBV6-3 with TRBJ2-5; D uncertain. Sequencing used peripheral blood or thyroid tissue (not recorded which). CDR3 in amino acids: CATKWSAETQYL. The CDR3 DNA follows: TGTGCCACAAAATGGAGTGCTGAGACCCAGTACCTC.